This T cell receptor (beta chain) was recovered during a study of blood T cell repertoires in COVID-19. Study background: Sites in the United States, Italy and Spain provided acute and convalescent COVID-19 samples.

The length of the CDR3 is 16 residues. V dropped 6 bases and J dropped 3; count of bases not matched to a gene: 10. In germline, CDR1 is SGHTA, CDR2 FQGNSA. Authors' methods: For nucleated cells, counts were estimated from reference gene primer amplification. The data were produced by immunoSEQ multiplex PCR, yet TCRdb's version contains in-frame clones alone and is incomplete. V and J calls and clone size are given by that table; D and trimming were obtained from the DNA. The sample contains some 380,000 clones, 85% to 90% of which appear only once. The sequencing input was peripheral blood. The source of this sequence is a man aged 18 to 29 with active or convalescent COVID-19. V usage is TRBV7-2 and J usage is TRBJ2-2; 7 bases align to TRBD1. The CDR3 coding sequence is TGTGCCAGCAGAACCCGGGACAGATCTTACACCGGGGAGCTGTTTTTT. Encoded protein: CASRTRDRSYTGELFF.